The 16 T cell receptor beta chains below come from one sample, sequenced in a study of cytomegalovirus exposure and HLA in healthy donors. The primer mix had 60 Vbeta and 13 Jbeta primers. Data came from immunoSEQ multiplex PCR; TCRdb stores just in-frame clones and leaves some out. The sample is made up of 91,000 or so clones, and the top ten hold 3% to 3.5% of it. The sample taken for sequencing was PBMCs. Source of these receptors: a woman in her twenties or thirties in good health and CMV-seronegative.

This chain joins TRBV28 and TRBJ1-1, with D possibly being TRBD1 (5 bases). V shed 0 bases and J shed 5 bases, with 16 bases lying between them. Germline loops: CDR1 MDHEN, CDR2 SYDVKM. CDR3 length: 16 amino acids. The CDR3 DNA reads as TGTGCCAGCAGTTTATGGCAGGGATGGGGAAAGACTGAAGCTTTCTTT. It translates to CASSLWQGWGKTEAFF.

The chain joins TRBV2 to TRBJ1-2, with D unclear. V lost 6 bases and J lost 4, with 12 bases in between. The CDR3 is made up of 13 amino acids. Germline CDR1 is SNHLY and CDR2 is FYNNEI. CDR3 DNA: TGTGCCAGCAGGGAGAGAAAAGGCTATGGCTACACCTTC. Its translation is CASRERKGYGYTF.

The chain employs TRBV7-9 and TRBJ1-2; D is unclear. The CDR3 spans 15 residues. Germline V gene lookup returns CDR1 SEHNR and CDR2 FQNEAQ (reference sequence). The V end was cut by 5 bases, the J end by 1 base, with 14 bases between. The CDR3 bases are TGTGCCAGCAGCATCGAGGTGGGGAGTAACTATGGCTACACCTTC. Its protein is CASSIEVGSNYGYTF.

The chain has TRBV7-2 and TRBJ1-1; D unresolved. Deletions cut 3 bases from V and 1 base from J, with 6 bases between. The CDR3 covers 13 residues. CDR1 is SGHTA and CDR2 is FQGNSA in the germline V gene. The CDR3 reads CASSFSSNTEAFF. In DNA form, the CDR3 reads TGTGCCAGCAGCTTCAGTTCGAACACTGAAGCTTTCTTT.

The chain joins TRBV28 to TRBJ1-2, with TRBD1 matching 12 bases. The CDR3 has 17 residues. Germline V gene sequence: CDR1 MDHEN, CDR2 SYDVKM. V shed 4 bases, J shed 3 bases, and the junction held 9 bases outside the gene matches. The CDR3 region is CASSSPGTGGADYGYTF. CDR3 in DNA: TGTGCCAGCAGTTCCCCCGGGACAGGGGGCGCTGACTATGGCTACACCTTC.

The rearrangement joins TRBV4-1 to TRBJ2-5; D might be TRBD1 (6 bases). The CDR3 spans 16 residues. Trimming took 0 bases from V and 5 from J, leaving 16 bases between them. Germline lookup yields CDR1 MGHRA and CDR2 YSYEKL. As DNA, the CDR3 is TGCGCCAGCAGCCAAGATAGGGCAGGGGCGAGGGAGACCCAGTACTTC. Protein product: CASSQDRAGARETQYF.

The gene calls are TRBV4-1 and TRBJ1-5; 7 nucleotides align to TRBD1. V lost 0 bases and J lost 7; bases outside the gene matches: 18. The V gene's germline CDR1 is MGHRA and CDR2 YSYEKL. This CDR3 has 19 residues. The CDR3 coding sequence is TGCGCCAGCAGCCAAGATCCCCCGGCAGGCAGGGGGATAGCACAGCCCCAGCATTTT. Its translation: CASSQDPPAGRGIAQPQHF.

The CDR3 spells CAWSSQGYEQYF. In DNA form, the CDR3 reads TGTGCCTGGAGTAGTCAGGGTTACGAGCAGTACTTC. The V and J genes are TRBV30 and TRBJ2-7; D is perhaps TRBD1 (5 bases). V lost 2 bases to trimming and J lost 4 bases, with 9 bases between them. The germline V gene has CDR1 GTSNPN and CDR2 SVGIG (reference sequence). This CDR3 contains 12 residues.

This chain links TRBV6-6 with TRBJ2-7; D is possibly TRBD1 (6 bases). V was clipped by 8 bases and J by 4 bases, with 21 bases between them. CDR3 length: 15 amino acids. Germline V CDR1 and CDR2: MNHNY, SVGAGI (reference sequence). The CDR3 DNA reads as TGTGCCAGCTACCGCACGTCAGGGGTTGAGTACGAGCAGTACTTC. Translation: CASYRTSGVEYEQYF.

The genes are TRBV19 and TRBJ1-6; TRBD1 matches 9 bases. The CDR3 contains 14 residues. Germline CDR1 reads LNHDA; CDR2 reads SQIVND (reference sequence). The J segment lost 8 bases and the V segment lost 5 bases, leaving 4 bases of the junction unmatched. CDR3 DNA: TGTGCCAGTAGTGTACAGGGGGCGGATTCACCCCTCCACTTT. Translation: CASSVQGADSPLHF. Filled out from reference TRBV19 and TRBJ1-6, the complete variable domain reads DGGITQSPKYLFRKEGQNVTLSCEQNLNHDAMYWYRQDPGQGLRLIYYSQIVNDFQKGDIAEGYSVSREKKESFPLTVTSAQKNPTAFYLCASSVQGADSPLHFGNGTRLTVT.

J is TRBJ2-5 and V is TRBV11-2; no clear D gene. The DNA end is a closer match to TRBJ2-7, so the J assignment may be wrong. CDR3 length: 13 residues. CDR1 is SGHAT, CDR2 FQNNGV, per germline. As DNA, the CDR3 is TGTGCCAGCAGCTTCAAGGACGACTACGAGCAGTACTTC. This translates into CASSFKDDYEQYF.

This chain links TRBV9 with TRBJ2-5, with a possible D match to TRBD1 (5 bases). Trimming removed 5 bases at V and 5 bases at J, with 16 bases between. This CDR3 contains 14 residues. CDR1 is SGDLS, CDR2 YYNGEE, per germline. CDR3 amino acids: CASSRGRSGETQYF. In DNA form, the CDR3 reads TGTGCCAGCAGTAGGGGCAGGAGTGGGGAGACCCAGTACTTC.

The V gene is TRBV28, the J gene TRBJ1-5; 10 nucleotides agree with TRBD1. Germline V gene sequence: CDR1 MDHEN, CDR2 SYDVKM. The V gene end was trimmed by 9 bases and the J gene end by 5 bases; junction bases not matched to a gene: 4. The CDR3 is 13 amino acids. The CDR3 region has the DNA TGTGCCAGTCGGACAGGGGGTTATCAGCCCCAGCATTTT. It is translated as CASRTGGYQPQHF.

The chain joins TRBV28 to TRBJ1-2, with TRBD1 identical over 8 bases. The CDR3 consists of 14 residues. Germline assignment: CDR1 MDHEN and CDR2 SYDVKM. Unmatched junction bases numbered 9, after V lost 7 bases and J lost 5 bases. The CDR3 region is CASNDRGRSYGYTF. CDR3 DNA: TGTGCCAGCAATGACAGGGGACGTTCTTATGGCTACACCTTC.

The chain combines TRBV7-2 with TRBJ1-3; D remains ambiguous. This CDR3 has 16 amino acids. Germline CDR1 is SGHTA and CDR2 is FQGNSA. Trimming removed 2 bases at V and 3 bases at J, with 14 bases between. Written as DNA, the CDR3 is TGTGCCAGCAGCTTAAAAACCGGGTTTCTTGGAAACACCATATATTTT. Translating it yields CASSLKTGFLGNTIYF. Supplemented by reference TRBV7-2 and TRBJ1-3, the full variable domain reads GAGVSQSPSNKVTEKGKDVELRCDPISGHTALYWYRQSLGQGLEFLIYFQGNSAPDKSGLPSDRFSAERTGGSVSTLTIQRTQQEDSAVYLCASSLKTGFLGNTIYFGEGSWLTVV.

Remarks on this clone: One end of the junction fails to match germline, which may point to a read error. This chain links TRBV7-7 with TRBJ2-1, with TRBD2 identical over 11 bases. This CDR3 has 14 residues. Germline V gene data show CDR1 as SSHAT and CDR2 as FNYEAQ (reference sequence). The CDR3 nucleotides read TGTGCTAGCAGCATAGCGGGGGGGGACAATGAGCAGTTCTTC. Its protein product is CASSIAGGDNEQFF.